The clone carrying this T cell receptor beta chain has more than one count but fewer than ten. Its specificity is not known. Extracted from the samples, RNA was reverse transcribed into cDNA to serve as the sequencing template. Data came from immunoSEQ multiplex PCR; TCRdb stores just in-frame clones and leaves some out. The sample consists of about 180,000 clones, roughly 50% of them appearing once. The entry originates in a study of CD8+ T cells in alopecia areata. Whole-study findings and limits: Many of the expanded lesional clones endured in scalp and blood while on tofacitinib. Alopecia totalis/universalis scalp especially showed more expanded CD8+ clones than normal scalp.

The treatment denotes: oral pan-JAK inhibitor, 5-10 mg twice daily. Trimming shortened V by 0 bases and J by 6 bases, and 7 bases separated the two germline ends. CDR1 and CDR2 from the germline V gene are MGHRA and YSYEKL. The length of the CDR3 is 13 residues. This sequence originates from a human donor with alopecia areata. The gene calls are TRBV4-1 and TRBJ2-3, with D hard to call. The specimen comprised CD8+ T cells sorted from blood, sampled at week 24, from a patient treated with tofacitinib. CDR3 coding DNA: TGCGCCAGCAGCCAAGACGGTAGGGATACGCAGTATTTT. This encodes CASSQDGRDTQYF.